These 3 T cell receptor beta chains originate from one sample sequenced in a study of regulatory T cells in long-lasting Graves disease. Regarding time point: newly diagnosed GD, antithyroid drugs for less than 3 months. Generation of the TCR library employed RNA extracted from PBMCs. Through Arm-PCR of CDR3 regions and iRepertoire HTBI primers, TCR beta libraries were built. TCRdb re-analysed the multiplex PCR reads in MiXCR, keeping a single row per CDR3 protein. The sample comprises roughly 520,000 distinct CDR3 sequences, about 12% of which are singletons, and roughly 8.9% rests with the top ten. The same data also contributed to another study, on T cells in Graves' hyperthyroidism and ophthalmopathy.

Source: peripheral blood mononuclear cells (PBMCs), taken at new diagnosis, from a patient treated with antithyroid drugs. These receptors all stem from a young woman with Graves disease.

The table lists this clonotype with a few counts. V and J are TRBV6-1 and TRBJ2-3, with 14 bases that match TRBD2. The CDR3 is made up of 19 amino acids. Germline V lookup: CDR1 MNHNS, CDR2 SASEGT. Trimming took 8 bases from V and 3 from J; bases not matched to a gene: 16. The CDR3 DNA reads TGTGCCAGCCCCGGATGCACCGGGACTAGCGGGAGAGATACAGATACGCAGTATTTT. It yields the protein CASPGCTGTSGRDTDTQYF.

This clonotype appeared many times. The chain couples TRBV11-2 to TRBJ2-1; D not resolved. The CDR3 is made up of 15 amino acids. The germline gives CDR1 SGHAT, CDR2 FQNNGV. The V end lost 0 bases, the J end lost 0 bases, and 6 bases lay between the germline ends. Written as DNA, the CDR3 is TGTGCCAGCAGCTTAGACTTAAGCTCCTACAATGAGCAGTTCTTC. It yields the protein CASSLDLSSYNEQFF.

This clonotype was observed many times. The chain has TRBV7-2 and TRBJ2-7; D might be TRBD2 (5 bases). There are 16 residues in the CDR3. Trimming took off 1 base at V and 7 bases at J, with 20 bases between the two ends. Looked up from germline, CDR1 is SGHTA and CDR2 is FQGNSA. This CDR3 is CASSLGPREAPGEQYF. The CDR3 nucleotides read TGTGCCAGCAGCTTAGGTCCTCGGGAAGCACCGGGAGAGCAGTACTTC.